This T cell receptor beta chain was obtained from a study of T-cell reconstitution after alpha-beta-depleted transplantation in children. Study-level points and caveats: It was surviving recipient T cells and thymic progenitors that gave some patients high TCRbeta diversity at day 60. Once a year had passed after transplant, T-cell counts and diversity came mostly from newly produced T cells. It was reported that alpha-beta T cells came from several hundred expanded graft clones (about two months after transplant).

For TCRbeta, the library was prepared with unique molecular identifiers. TCRdb processed the PCR reads anew with MiXCR; each CDR3 protein has one entry. The sample carries about 290,000 distinct CDR3 sequences, 6.5% to 9% recorded once. This CDR3 has 18 amino acids. The trim removed 4 bases at V and 0 bases at J, leaving 10 bases unmatched. Germline-derived CDR1 and CDR2 are MNHEY and SVGAGI. As concerns this clonotype: Its specificity is not known.

This receptor was identified in a female patient aged 2 to 10 who had a stem cell transplant for Fanconi anemia, so the T cells may come from the graft donor. The specimen comprised peripheral blood, sampled 360 days after TCRalphabeta/CD19-depleted stem cell transplant. The chain recombines TRBV6-5 with TRBJ1-1; TRBD1 aligns across 11 bases. The CDR3 spells CASSLRTGGLPMNTEAFF. CDR3 DNA sequence: TGTGCCAGCAGTTTGCGGACAGGGGGCTTACCGATGAACACTGAAGCTTTCTTT.